Listed below are T cell receptor beta chains from one sample, sequenced in a study of shared clonotypes between healthy human individuals. Produced via immunoSEQ multiplex PCR; TCRdb's table is partial and in-frame only. The sample lists around 720,000 clones; 55% to 85% were seen once. Sequencing was done on a sample of memory CD4+ T cells sorted from blood. The receptors derive from a woman younger than 45 in good health. Each CDR3 is given with its conserved first and last residue. D genes are given only for firm matches. Some rows mark clone size as missing; the rest say once, few, many or name a class of expanded clone.

NA | TRBJ1-4 | NA | TRBV27 | TGTGCCAGCAGTAAAGCCGGACGGAGTGAAAAACTGTTTTTT | CASSKAGRSEKLFF
NA | TRBJ2-3 | few | TRBV28 | TGTGCCAGCAGCTCGACCCGTACGCAGTATTTT | CASSSTRTQYF
TRBD1 | TRBJ1-2 | NA | TRBV18 | TGTGCCAGCTCCCCCGGGACAGTACGCTATGGCTACACCTTC | CASSPGTVRYGYTF
TRBD2 | TRBJ2-7 | NA | TRBV7-2 | TGTGCCAGCAGCTTAGGTCTCGCTAGCGGCTACGAGCAGTACTTC | CASSLGLASGYEQYF
NA | TRBJ2-3 | NA | TRBV19 | TGTGCCAGTTATCAAGGACTGAGCACAGATACGCAGTATTTT | CASYQGLSTDTQYF
TRBD2 | TRBJ2-3 | NA | TRBV15 | TGTGCCACCAGCAGAGGAGGGACTAGCGGGAGTAATTCAGATACGCAGTATTTT | CATSRGGTSGSNSDTQYF
NA | TRBJ1-5 | once | TRBV28 | TGTGCCAGCAGTCTCCCCTTAAGATTATCGATCAATCAGCCCCAGCATTTT | CASSLPLRLSINQPQHF
TRBD2 | TRBJ2-3 | NA | TRBV2 | TGTGCCAGCAGGTTAAAACTAGCGGGACCCACAGATACGCAGTATTTT | CASRLKLAGPTDTQYF
NA | TRBJ1-4 | NA | TRBV28 | TGTGCCAGCGGTACAGGTTCTGCAACTAATGAAAAACTGTTTTTT | CASGTGSATNEKLFF
TRBD2 | TRBJ2-2 | NA | TRBV27 | TGTGCCAGCAGTCCATCCGGGACTAGCCCCACCGGGGAGCTGTTTTTT | CASSPSGTSPTGELFF
TRBD2 | TRBJ2-7 | NA | TRBV28 | TGTGCCAGCTGGGGACTAGCGGGAATCGAGCAGTACTTC | CASWGLAGIEQYF
NA | TRBJ2-7 | many | TRBV6-1 | TGTGCCAGCAGTGAAAAACCCTGGCGGACCAACTCCTACGAGCAGTACTTC | CASSEKPWRTNSYEQYF
NA | TRBJ1-2 | once | TRBV7-9 | TGTGCCAGCAAGAACAGGGTTGGTGGCTACACCTTC | CASKNRVGGYTF
TRBD2 | TRBJ2-2 | NA | TRBV19 | TGTGCCACCGCTGGCGGGAGGTTCACCGGGGAGCTGTTTTTT | CATAGGRFTGELFF
NA | TRBJ1-2 | NA | TRBV18 | TGTGCCAGCTCACCCGCCCTCACGGTAGACAGAGCACATGGCTACACCTTC | CASSPALTVDRAHGYTF
TRBD2 | TRBJ2-7 | NA | TRBV2 | TGTGCCAGCAGTGAATGGCTACTAGCGGGACGCGAGCAGTACTTC | CASSEWLLAGREQYF
NA | TRBJ2-5 | many | TRBV6-6 | TGTGCCAGCAGTTGGGGGTCGGACCCCGCGACCCAGTACTTC | CASSWGSDPATQYF
NA | TRBJ2-5 | NA | TRBV4-1 | TGCGCCAGCAGCCGCCTCCCGGCTAGCCAACAAGAGACCCAGTACTTC | CASSRLPASQQETQYF
NA | TRBJ1-2 | NA | TRBV28 | TGTGCCAGCAGAACAGGGCCCGGAACGGGCTATGGCTACACCTTC | CASRTGPGTGYGYTF
NA | TRBJ2-1 | NA | TRBV5-1 | TGCGCCAGCAGCTTGGGAGGGAGCAATGAGCAGTTCTTC | CASSLGGSNEQFF
NA | TRBJ2-5 | few | TRBV19 | TGTGCCAGTAGTATACCCGGGACCTTAAAGGAGACCCAGTACTTC | CASSIPGTLKETQYF
NA | TRBJ2-4 | NA | TRBV29-1 | TGCAGCGTTGAGTTAGCCGAATTAAAAAACATTCAGTACTTC | CSVELAELKNIQYF
NA | TRBJ2-7 | NA | TRBV7-2 | TGTGCCAGCAGCTTAGCATTCCGACAGCCCTACGAGCAGTACTTC | CASSLAFRQPYEQYF
TRBD1 | TRBJ2-7 | NA | TRBV4-1 | TGCGCCAGCAGCCAAGGAATACGACAGGGGGCTTCTGGACGCGGCTACGAGCAGTACTTC | CASSQGIRQGASGRGYEQYF
TRBD2 | TRBJ2-2 | NA | TRBV9 | TGTGCCAGCAGCCAACCTAGCGGGACCCAACCCGGGGAGCTGTTTTTT | CASSQPSGTQPGELFF
TRBD2 | TRBJ2-5 | NA | TRBV5-1 | TGCGCCAGCAGCCGGGGAAGCGGGAGGGCCGCAGAGACCCAGTACTTC | CASSRGSGRAAETQYF
NA | TRBJ2-1 | many | TRBV6-6 | TGTGCCAGCAGTTACTCCCGGGATTGGTTCTTC | CASSYSRDWFF
TRBD1 | TRBJ1-4 | NA | TRBV5-1 | TGCGCCAGCAGCTTACAGGGGGCACCAAATGAAAAACTGTTTTTT | CASSLQGAPNEKLFF
NA | TRBJ2-7 | NA | TRBV28 | TGTGCCAGCAGTACCCCCAGGGGAGCCTACGAGCAGTACTTC | CASSTPRGAYEQYF
NA | TRBJ2-5 | many | TRBV7-2 | TGTGCCAGCAGCTCACAAGAGACCCAGTACTTC | CASSSQETQYF
NA | TRBJ1-5 | NA | TRBV6-1 | TGTGCCAGCAGTGAATTCGGAGGGGGCAATCAGCCCCAGCATTTT | CASSEFGGGNQPQHF
TRBD2 | TRBJ2-7 | NA | TRBV28 | TGTGCCAGCAGTTCAGGGACTAGCGGGAGAGAGCAGTACTTC | CASSSGTSGREQYF
TRBD1 | TRBJ2-7 | NA | TRBV28 | TGTGCCAGCAGTTTAAACCCAGGGGGCCAGCAGTACTTC | CASSLNPGGQQYF
NA | TRBJ1-1 | NA | TRBV5-6 | TGTGCCAGCAGCTTGACAGGGCTTAACACTGAAGCTTTCTTT | CASSLTGLNTEAFF
NA | TRBJ2-7 | NA | TRBV5-4 | TGTGCCAGCAGCTTGGCCGACACCGACTACGAGCAGTACTTC | CASSLADTDYEQYF
NA | TRBJ2-7 | NA | TRBV7-3 | TGTGCCAGCAGCTTTGGAGGGGGAGGGGCCTACGAGCAGTACTTC | CASSFGGGGAYEQYF
NA | TRBJ2-1 | NA | TRBV2 | TGTGCCAGCAGTCTACAGGGGAGGTACAATGAGCAGTTCTTC | CASSLQGRYNEQFF
NA | TRBJ2-3 | NA | TRBV2 | TGTGCCAGCAGTGGTCAAACAGATACGCAGTATTTT | CASSGQTDTQYF
NA | TRBJ2-6 | NA | TRBV18 | TGTGCCAGCTCACCACGTTCAGACTCTGGGGCCAACGTCCTGACTTTC | CASSPRSDSGANVLTF
TRBD1 | TRBJ1-3 | once | TRBV4-2 | TGTGCCAGCAGCCAAGAGATGACAGGGATTGGAAACACCATATATTTT | CASSQEMTGIGNTIYF
NA | TRBJ2-2 | many | TRBV19 | TGTGCCAGTAGTACGGGGGTTAAGGCGACCGGGGAGCTGTTTTTT | CASSTGVKATGELFF
TRBD1 | TRBJ1-1 | NA | TRBV15 | TGTGCCACCAGCAGGGGGGGACAGGGGAACACTGAAGCTTTCTTT | CATSRGGQGNTEAFF
TRBD1 | TRBJ1-4 | NA | TRBV5-1 | TGCGCCAGCAGCCGGACAGGGGGGGATGAAAAACTGTTTTTT | CASSRTGGDEKLFF
NA | TRBJ1-2 | many | TRBV5-6 | TGTGCCAGCAGCCTCCCAGGGACTCAGGCGAACTATGGCTACACCTTC | CASSLPGTQANYGYTF
NA | TRBJ2-5 | NA | TRBV14 | TGTGCCAGCAGCCAATTTAGGGGGAATCAAGAGACCCAGTACTTC | CASSQFRGNQETQYF
TRBD2 | TRBJ2-3 | many | TRBV27 | TGTGCCAGCAGTTTAAACGGGGGGTCTCCGTATTTT | CASSLNGGSPYF
TRBD1 | TRBJ2-7 | NA | TRBV11-2 | TGTGCCAGCAGACGCGACAGGGCTACCTACGAGCAGTACTTC | CASRRDRATYEQYF
NA | TRBJ2-1 | once | TRBV7-2 | TGTGCCAGCAGCTTAGGGTACGGGGACCACTACAATGAGCAGTTCTTC | CASSLGYGDHYNEQFF
NA | TRBJ1-2 | NA | TRBV2 | TGTGCCAGCAGTGACTCAGGGAACTATGGCTACACCTTC | CASSDSGNYGYTF
NA | TRBJ1-2 | many | TRBV27 | TGTGCCAGCAGTCTGACCCGGGGGGCAGGAAGCTATGGCTACACCTTC | CASSLTRGAGSYGYTF
NA | TRBJ2-7 | few | TRBV5-1 | TGCGCCAGCAGCCCCTCTACGGGGAACCCCTACGAGCAGTACTTC | CASSPSTGNPYEQYF
TRBD2 | TRBJ2-5 | once | TRBV29-1 | TGCAGCGAGGGGAGGGTCCGGGGAACCCAGTACTTC | CSEGRVRGTQYF
NA | TRBJ1-4 | once | TRBV2 | TGTGCCAGCAGTGCGGGACGGCGTAATGAAAAACTGTTTTTT | CASSAGRRNEKLFF
TRBD2 | TRBJ2-1 | NA | TRBV14 | TGTGCCAGCAGCCACTTAAGACTAGCGGGTTACAATGAGCAGTTCTTC | CASSHLRLAGYNEQFF
NA | TRBJ2-1 | NA | TRBV5-1 | TGCGCCAGCAGCACTGGACAGCATGAGCAGTTCTTC | CASSTGQHEQFF
NA | TRBJ2-5 | NA | TRBV28 | TGTGCCAGCAGTCCCGCGGGACAGAAAGAGACCCAGTACTTC | CASSPAGQKETQYF
TRBD2 | TRBJ2-1 | NA | TRBV27 | TGTGCCAGCAGTTTAACTAGCGGGAGATTCTACAATGAGCAGTTCTTC | CASSLTSGRFYNEQFF
NA | TRBJ1-4 | NA | TRBV15 | TGTGCCACCAGCAGAAGACAGGCTGAAAAACTGTTTTTT | CATSRRQAEKLFF
TRBD2 | TRBJ2-2 | NA | TRBV28 | TGTGCCAGCAGTTTATGGTCGGGAGGTATCACCGGGGAGCTGTTTTTT | CASSLWSGGITGELFF
NA | TRBJ2-7 | NA | TRBV19 | TGTGCCAGTAACAGAGGGCCTGGCCACGAGCAGTACTTC | CASNRGPGHEQYF